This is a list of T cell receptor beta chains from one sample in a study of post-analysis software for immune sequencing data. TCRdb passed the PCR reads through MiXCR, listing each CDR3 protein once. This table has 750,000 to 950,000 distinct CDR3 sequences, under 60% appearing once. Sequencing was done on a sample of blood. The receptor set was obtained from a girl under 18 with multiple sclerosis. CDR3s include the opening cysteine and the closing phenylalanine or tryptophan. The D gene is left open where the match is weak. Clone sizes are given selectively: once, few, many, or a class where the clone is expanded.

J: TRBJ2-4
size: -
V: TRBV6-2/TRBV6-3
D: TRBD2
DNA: TGTGCCAGCAGTTATTGGGGGACTAGCGTCTTAGCCAAAAACATTCAGTACTTC
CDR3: CASSYWGTSVLAKNIQYF

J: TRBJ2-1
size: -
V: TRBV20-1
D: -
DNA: TGCAGTGCTAGAGCAATTACCTACAATGAGCAGTTCTTC
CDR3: CSARAITYNEQFF

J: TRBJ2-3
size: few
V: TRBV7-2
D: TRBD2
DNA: TGTGCCAGCAGCTACGGGACTAGCGGCCCCACAGATACGCAGTATTTT
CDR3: CASSYGTSGPTDTQYF

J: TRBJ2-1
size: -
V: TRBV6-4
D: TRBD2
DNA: TGTGCCAGCAGTGAGGGCGGGAGCTATGAGCAGTTCTTC
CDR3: CASSEGGSYEQFF

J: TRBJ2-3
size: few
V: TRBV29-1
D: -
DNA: TGCAGCGTTGAATATACTAGCTCGGGCACAGATACGCAGTATTTT
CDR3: CSVEYTSSGTDTQYF

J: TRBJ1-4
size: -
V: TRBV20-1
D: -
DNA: TGCAGTGCTAAGAGGGTGGGATCGGAAAAACTGTTTTTT
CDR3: CSAKRVGSEKLFF

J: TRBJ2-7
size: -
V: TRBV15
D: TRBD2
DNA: TGTGCCACCAGCAGAGATGGGGCTAGCGGGACCGAGCAGTACTTC
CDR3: CATSRDGASGTEQYF

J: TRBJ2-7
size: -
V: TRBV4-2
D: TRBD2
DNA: TGTGCCAGCAGCAACGAAGCGGGAGGGCCGTTGGACGAGCAGTACTTC
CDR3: CASSNEAGGPLDEQYF

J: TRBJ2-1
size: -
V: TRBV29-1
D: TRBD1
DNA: TGCAGCGTAAAAAGACAGGGGGCTTACAATGAGCAGTTCTTC
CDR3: CSVKRQGAYNEQFF

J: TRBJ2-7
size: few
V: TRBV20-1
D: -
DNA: TGCAGTGCTACAAAAGTGGGGGATGTAACCTACGAGCAGTACTTC
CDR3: CSATKVGDVTYEQYF

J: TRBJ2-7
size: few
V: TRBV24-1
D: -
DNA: TGTGCCACCAGTGATGGGGGGGCCCCCGGTAACGAGCAGTACTTC
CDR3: CATSDGGAPGNEQYF

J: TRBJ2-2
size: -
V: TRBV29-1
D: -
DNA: TGCAGCGCCGACTTGACGAACACCGGGGAGCTGTTTTTT
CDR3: CSADLTNTGELFF

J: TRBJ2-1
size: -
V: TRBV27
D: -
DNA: TGTGCCAGCAGGATGGGCTCCTACAATGAGCAGTTCTTC
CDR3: CASRMGSYNEQFF

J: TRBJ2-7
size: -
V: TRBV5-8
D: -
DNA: TGTGCCAGCAGCCGTGGTGAGGGGAGCTCCTACGAGCAGTACTTC
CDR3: CASSRGEGSSYEQYF

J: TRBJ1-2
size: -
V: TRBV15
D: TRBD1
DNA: TGTGCCACCAGCAGAGGTGGGCAGGGGGACTATGGCTACACCTTC
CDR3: CATSRGGQGDYGYTF

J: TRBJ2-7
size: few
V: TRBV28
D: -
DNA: TGTGCCAGCAGAGCGGCCGGTCCGTACGAGCAGTACTTC
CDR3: CASRAAGPYEQYF

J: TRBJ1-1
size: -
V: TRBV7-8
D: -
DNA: TGTGCCAGCAGCCCACCCGAGCCTGGGACTGAAGCTTTCTTT
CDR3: CASSPPEPGTEAFF

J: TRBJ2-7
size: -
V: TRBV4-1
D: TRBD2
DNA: TGCGCCAGCAGCCAAGACTACGGACTAGCGGGATCCACCACCTGGGACGAGCAGTACTTC
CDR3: CASSQDYGLAGSTTWDEQYF

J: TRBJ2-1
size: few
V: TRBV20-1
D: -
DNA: TGCAGTGCTAGGGCAGTACAGGGTTTTGGGCAGTTCTTC
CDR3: CSARAVQGFGQFF

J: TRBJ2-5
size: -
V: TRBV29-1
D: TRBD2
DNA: TGCAGCGTCTGGGGGGCGTCTAGCGGGAGAGGACTGCCCTACGGGCAGTACTTC
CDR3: CSVWGASSGRGLPYGQYF

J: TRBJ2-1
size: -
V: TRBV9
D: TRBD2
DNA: TGTGCCAGCAGCCTAGGAGGGGTGGGGACTAGCGATGAGCAGTTCTTC
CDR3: CASSLGGVGTSDEQFF

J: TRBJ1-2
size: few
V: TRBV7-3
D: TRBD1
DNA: TGTGCCAGCAGCTTAACTCGCCGACAGGGCTATGGCTACACCTTC
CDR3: CASSLTRRQGYGYTF

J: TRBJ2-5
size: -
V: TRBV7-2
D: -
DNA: TGTGCCAGCAGCCCAAGCAGGCGTGGGCCGTACCAAGAGACCCAGTACTTC
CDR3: CASSPSRRGPYQETQYF

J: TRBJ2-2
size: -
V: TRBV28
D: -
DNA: TGTGCCAGCAGTTTCCGCCGGGGGCCCGCCGGGGAGCTGTTTTTT
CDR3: CASSFRRGPAGELFF

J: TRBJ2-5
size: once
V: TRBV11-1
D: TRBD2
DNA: TGTGCCAGCAGGCCCACTAGCGGGAGATGGGAGACCCAGTACTTC
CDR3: CASRPTSGRWETQYF

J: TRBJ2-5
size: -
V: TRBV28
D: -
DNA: TGTGCCAGCCGGTTATTGGGGGTGGGAGAGACCCAGTACTTC
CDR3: CASRLLGVGETQYF

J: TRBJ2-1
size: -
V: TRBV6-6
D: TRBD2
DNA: TGTGCCAGCAGTCCGGAGACTAGCTACCTACCAAACAATGAGCAGTTCTTC
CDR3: CASSPETSYLPNNEQFF

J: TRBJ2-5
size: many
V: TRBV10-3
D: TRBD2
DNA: TGTGCCATCAGTGGGGCTAGCGGGAATGGAGAGACCCAGTACTTC
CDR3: CAISGASGNGETQYF

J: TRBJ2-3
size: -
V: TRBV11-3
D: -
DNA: TGTGCCAGCAGCAAGGGTTCTGTCACAGATACGCAGTATTTT
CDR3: CASSKGSVTDTQYF

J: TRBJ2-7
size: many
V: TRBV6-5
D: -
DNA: TGTGCCAGCAGTTACTTAAGCTCCTACGAGCAGTACTTC
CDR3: CASSYLSSYEQYF

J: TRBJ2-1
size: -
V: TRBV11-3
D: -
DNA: TGTGCCAGCAGCTTAGGCGGGGTGAGGGGAAACAATGAGCAGTTCTTC
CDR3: CASSLGGVRGNNEQFF

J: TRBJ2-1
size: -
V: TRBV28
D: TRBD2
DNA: TGTGCCAGCAGTTTGTGGACTAGCGGGGCAGGGGAGCAGTTCTTC
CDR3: CASSLWTSGAGEQFF

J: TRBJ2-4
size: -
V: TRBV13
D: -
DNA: TGTGCCAGCAGCGGGAGAAACGGTGAGCAGTACTTC
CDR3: CASSGRNGEQYF

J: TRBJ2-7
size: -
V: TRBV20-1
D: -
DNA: TGCAGTGCCCCCGATCCGCGGTTGGGGTACGAGCAGTACTTC
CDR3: CSAPDPRLGYEQYF

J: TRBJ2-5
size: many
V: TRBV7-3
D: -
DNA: TGTGCCAGCAGTTTACGGGGTGGGGAGACCCAGTACTTC
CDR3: CASSLRGGETQYF

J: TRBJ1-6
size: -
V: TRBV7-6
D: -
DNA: TGTGCCAGCAGCTTAATGGGTGGAGGGGTTAGCTCACCCCTCCACTTT
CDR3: CASSLMGGGVSSPLHF

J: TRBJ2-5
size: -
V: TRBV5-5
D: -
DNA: TGTGCCAGCAGCGCCCTAGAAGACCCTCAAGAGACCCAGTACTTC
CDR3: CASSALEDPQETQYF

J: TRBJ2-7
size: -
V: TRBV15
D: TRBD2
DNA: TGTGCCACCAGCAGCGCTGGACTAGCCCAAGAGCAGTACTTC
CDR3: CATSSAGLAQEQYF

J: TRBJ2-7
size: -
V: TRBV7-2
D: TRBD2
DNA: TGTGCCACTCGGACTAGCGACTCCTACGAGCAGTACTTC
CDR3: CATRTSDSYEQYF

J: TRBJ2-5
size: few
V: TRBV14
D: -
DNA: TGTGCCAGCAGCCAAGTAATTGCGGGCCCCCAAGAGACCCAGTACTTC
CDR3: CASSQVIAGPQETQYF

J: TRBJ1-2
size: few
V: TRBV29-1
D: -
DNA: TGCAGCGTTGTGCCCGGGGGAGGCTATGGCTACACCTTC
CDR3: CSVVPGGGYGYTF

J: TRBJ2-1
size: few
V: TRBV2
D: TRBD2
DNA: TGTGCCAGCAGTCTCTGGACAAGGACTAGCGGGAGGAGCCGGCAGAACAATGAGCAGTTCTTC
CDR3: CASSLWTRTSGRSRQNNEQFF

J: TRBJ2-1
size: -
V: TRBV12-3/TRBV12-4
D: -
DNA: TGTGCCAGCAGTTTAGCTCCTAGATCGGACTACAATGAGCAGTTCTTC
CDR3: CASSLAPRSDYNEQFF

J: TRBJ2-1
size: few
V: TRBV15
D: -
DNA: TGTGCCACCAGCAGTTGGACACCGGCACAACCCAATGAGCAGTTCTTC
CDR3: CATSSWTPAQPNEQFF

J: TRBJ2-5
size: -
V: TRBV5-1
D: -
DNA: TGCGCCAGCAGCCGGCAATGGTCGGGAGAGGTGGAGACCCAGTACTTC
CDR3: CASSRQWSGEVETQYF

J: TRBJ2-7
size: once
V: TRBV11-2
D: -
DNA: TGTGCCAGCGCGGGAGAGGACAGCTCCTACGGGCAGTACTTC
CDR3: CASAGEDSSYGQYF

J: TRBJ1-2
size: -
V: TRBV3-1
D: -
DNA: TGTGCCAACAGCTCCGGGACAAGGGGCTACACCTTC
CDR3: CANSSGTRGYTF

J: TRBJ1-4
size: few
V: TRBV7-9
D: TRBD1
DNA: TGTGCCAGCAGCTCGTCAGGGGGCGAGAGAGAAAAACTGTTTTTT
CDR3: CASSSSGGEREKLFF

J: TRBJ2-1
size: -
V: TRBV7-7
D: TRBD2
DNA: TGTGCTAGCAGCTTGAGGACTAGGGGTGAAGATGAGCAGTTCTTC
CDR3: CASSLRTRGEDEQFF

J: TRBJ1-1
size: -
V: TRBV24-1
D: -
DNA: TGTGCCACCAGTGGGGCGGCTAACACTGAAGCTTTCTTT
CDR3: CATSGAANTEAFF

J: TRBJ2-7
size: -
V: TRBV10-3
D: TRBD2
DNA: TGTGCCATCAGTGGTGATAGCGGGACCTCTGGGCTCTACGAGCAGTACTTC
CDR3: CAISGDSGTSGLYEQYF

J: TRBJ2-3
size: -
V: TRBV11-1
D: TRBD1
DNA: TGTGCCAGCAGCTTAACAGGCACCGGGACAGGGGTTGGAGATACGCAGTATTTT
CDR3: CASSLTGTGTGVGDTQYF